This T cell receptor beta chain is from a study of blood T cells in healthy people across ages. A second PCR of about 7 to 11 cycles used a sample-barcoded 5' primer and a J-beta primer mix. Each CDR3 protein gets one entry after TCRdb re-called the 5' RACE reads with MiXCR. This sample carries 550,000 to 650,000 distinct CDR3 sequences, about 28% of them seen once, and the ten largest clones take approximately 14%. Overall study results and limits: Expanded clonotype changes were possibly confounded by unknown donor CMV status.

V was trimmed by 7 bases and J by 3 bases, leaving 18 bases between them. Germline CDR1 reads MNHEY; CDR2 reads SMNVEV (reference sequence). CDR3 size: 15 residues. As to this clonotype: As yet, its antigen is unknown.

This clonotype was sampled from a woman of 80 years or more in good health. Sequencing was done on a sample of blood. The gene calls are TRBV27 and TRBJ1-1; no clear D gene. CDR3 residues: CASTSSGLMDTEAFF. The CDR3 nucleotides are TGTGCCAGCACAAGTTCGGGCCTCATGGACACTGAAGCTTTCTTT.